This T cell receptor beta chain was identified in a study of CD8 T cells in ankylosing spondylitis. Overall study findings and caveats: Earlier studies detected some motif variants in reactive arthritis synovial fluid and blood. Seven to nine highly homologous variants formed a TCR beta motif that appeared characteristic of ankylosing spondylitis blood.

CDR3 length: 16 amino acids. V was cut by 6 bases and J by 0 bases, with 17 bases left in between. CDR1 and CDR2 (germline): WSHSY, SAAADI. In this sample, this clonotype turned up many times. Its antigen is still unknown. Molecular-barcoded quantitative 5'-RACE produced these TCR beta libraries. TCRdb re-analysed the 5' RACE reads in MiXCR, keeping a single row per CDR3 protein. The table records around 130,000 distinct CDR3 sequences, 7% of them present only once. This receptor was taken from a male donor with ankylosing spondylitis or in good health (not recorded which). Sequenced input: blood, either unsorted or a sorted T cell fraction (not recorded which). The chain couples TRBV10-2 to TRBJ1-2; D ambiguous. The CDR3 DNA sequence: TGCGCCAGCAGCCTGGGGTCTTTCAGCACTAACTATGGCTACACCTTC. The encoded protein is CASSLGSFSTNYGYTF.